A selection of T cell receptor beta chains follows, all from one sample in a study of regulatory T cells in long-lasting Graves disease. Using its own MiXCR run on the multiplex PCR reads, TCRdb lists one record per CDR3 protein. The sample carries 400,000 to 500,000 distinct CDR3 sequences, roughly 23% recorded once. The specimen comprised peripheral blood mononuclear cells (PBMCs), sampled when the disease was refractory, from a patient treated with antithyroid drugs. These receptors all come from a female donor with Graves disease. CDR3s include the opening cysteine and the closing phenylalanine or tryptophan. Fields, in order: CDR3 DNA, CDR3 protein, V gene, clone size, J gene, D gene. A D gene is named only where the DNA matches it firmly. Clone size, where shown, is once, few, many, or a class for clones that have expanded.

cdr3_nt: TGTGCCAGCAGGGCGGGCACAGGGTTCGCGAACACCGGGGAGCTGTTTTTT; cdr3_aa: CASRAGTGFANTGELFF; v_call: TRBV25-1; clone_size: NA; j_call: TRBJ2-2; d_call: NA
cdr3_nt: TGCAGTGCTAGCCCTATTGAACAGGATGGGACAGATACGCAGTATTTT; cdr3_aa: CSASPIEQDGTDTQYF; v_call: TRBV20-1; clone_size: NA; j_call: TRBJ2-3; d_call: NA
cdr3_nt: TGTGCCAGCAGCCAAGATGAAAGTCAACAGCCCCAGCATTTT; cdr3_aa: CASSQDESQQPQHF; v_call: TRBV3-1; clone_size: many; j_call: TRBJ1-5; d_call: NA
cdr3_nt: TGTGCCAGCGTTCGGGGTGGGATTCAAGAGACCCAGTACTTC; cdr3_aa: CASVRGGIQETQYF; v_call: TRBV7-8; clone_size: many; j_call: TRBJ2-5; d_call: NA
cdr3_nt: TGTGCCAGCAGTTACGTTGGCAGCCTCCAAGGGACCCAGTACTTC; cdr3_aa: CASSYVGSLQGTQYF; v_call: TRBV6-5; clone_size: once; j_call: TRBJ2-5; d_call: NA
cdr3_nt: TGTGCCAGCAGCTCAAACAGGGTCCCTGGAAACACCATATATTTT; cdr3_aa: CASSSNRVPGNTIYF; v_call: TRBV7-2; clone_size: NA; j_call: TRBJ1-3; d_call: NA
cdr3_nt: TGTGCCAGCAGTTTATTTCGGCCGGGGGGGTTGGATGGCTACACCTTC; cdr3_aa: CASSLFRPGGLDGYTF; v_call: TRBV27; clone_size: few; j_call: TRBJ1-2; d_call: NA
cdr3_nt: TGTGCCAGCAGCGTCTGGACTAGCGGGAGGGGGAGGGGGGAGACCCAGTACTTC; cdr3_aa: CASSVWTSGRGRGETQYF; v_call: TRBV9; clone_size: NA; j_call: TRBJ2-5; d_call: TRBD2
cdr3_nt: TGTGCCAGCAGGGCCAGGGGGACGCGAAACGAGCAGTACTTC; cdr3_aa: CASRARGTRNEQYF; v_call: TRBV28; clone_size: many; j_call: TRBJ2-7; d_call: TRBD1
cdr3_nt: TGTGCCAGCAGTTTAGGAGGGACAGGGTGGGAGCAGTACTTC; cdr3_aa: CASSLGGTGWEQYF; v_call: TRBV12-3/TRBV12-4; clone_size: many; j_call: TRBJ2-7; d_call: TRBD1
cdr3_nt: TGTGCCAGCAGCTTAACAGGGCACGAGCAGTACTTC; cdr3_aa: CASSLTGHEQYF; v_call: TRBV7-3; clone_size: many; j_call: TRBJ2-7; d_call: NA
cdr3_nt: TGTGCCACCGGCACCGGGGACAAAGGGCACATTCAGTACTTC; cdr3_aa: CATGTGDKGHIQYF; v_call: TRBV28; clone_size: many; j_call: TRBJ2-4; d_call: NA
cdr3_nt: TGTGCCACCCTACTGGACAGGGGTGCGCAGACCCAGTACTTC; cdr3_aa: CATLLDRGAQTQYF; v_call: TRBV6-1; clone_size: many; j_call: TRBJ2-5; d_call: TRBD1
cdr3_nt: TGTGCCAGCAGGATCATAGGACAGAGTAATCAGCCCCAGCATTTT; cdr3_aa: CASRIIGQSNQPQHF; v_call: TRBV6-1; clone_size: many; j_call: TRBJ1-5; d_call: NA
cdr3_nt: TGTGCCTGGAGTCGAACCCACTACGAGCAGTACTTC; cdr3_aa: CAWSRTHYEQYF; v_call: TRBV30; clone_size: few; j_call: TRBJ2-7; d_call: NA
cdr3_nt: TGTGCCAGCAGTTTTAGGGGTCACTACGAGCAGTACTTC; cdr3_aa: CASSFRGHYEQYF; v_call: TRBV28; clone_size: few; j_call: TRBJ2-7; d_call: NA
cdr3_nt: TGTGCCAGCAGTGAATTGTTTGTTGCAACTAATGAAAAACTGTTTTTT; cdr3_aa: CASSELFVATNEKLFF; v_call: TRBV2; clone_size: NA; j_call: TRBJ1-4; d_call: NA
cdr3_nt: TGTGCCAGCAGGGGGGACTTCCTAAATGAGCAGTTCTTC; cdr3_aa: CASRGDFLNEQFF; v_call: TRBV6-2/TRBV6-3; clone_size: NA; j_call: TRBJ2-1; d_call: NA
cdr3_nt: TGCGCCAGCAGTGCGGGAGCGGGCACCGGGGAGCTGTTTTTT; cdr3_aa: CASSAGAGTGELFF; v_call: TRBV10-1; clone_size: many; j_call: TRBJ2-2; d_call: NA
cdr3_nt: TGTGCCAGCAGTCCGACAGGGAAACAGCCCCAGCATTTT; cdr3_aa: CASSPTGKQPQHF; v_call: TRBV2; clone_size: many; j_call: TRBJ1-5; d_call: TRBD1
cdr3_nt: TGTGCCAGCAGTGATCGTCGGGACATTCGTTACGAGCAGTACTTC; cdr3_aa: CASSDRRDIRYEQYF; v_call: TRBV2; clone_size: many; j_call: TRBJ2-7; d_call: NA
cdr3_nt: TGTGCCAGCAGAGTACAGGGGAGCTATGGCTACACCTTC; cdr3_aa: CASRVQGSYGYTF; v_call: TRBV28; clone_size: many; j_call: TRBJ1-2; d_call: TRBD1
cdr3_nt: TGCGCCAGCAGTCCCACTTTTCTAGCGGGAGTTGGGACCGGGGAGCTGTTTTTT; cdr3_aa: CASSPTFLAGVGTGELFF; v_call: TRBV10-1; clone_size: many; j_call: TRBJ2-2; d_call: TRBD2
cdr3_nt: TGTGCCAGTACCGAACTAGCGGGAGGCCGAGAGACCCAGTACTTC; cdr3_aa: CASTELAGGRETQYF; v_call: TRBV19; clone_size: few; j_call: TRBJ2-5; d_call: TRBD2
cdr3_nt: TGTGCCAGCAGTTTTGTAGGGTCGGACGAGCAGTACTTC; cdr3_aa: CASSFVGSDEQYF; v_call: TRBV27; clone_size: few; j_call: TRBJ2-7; d_call: NA
cdr3_nt: TGTGCCAGCTTTAGGGACAGTGATGAAAAACTGTTTTTT; cdr3_aa: CASFRDSDEKLFF; v_call: TRBV2; clone_size: many; j_call: TRBJ1-4; d_call: TRBD1
cdr3_nt: TGCAGCGTTGTAGTTGGCACTGAAGCTTTCTTT; cdr3_aa: CSVVVGTEAFF; v_call: TRBV29-1; clone_size: NA; j_call: TRBJ1-1; d_call: NA
cdr3_nt: TGTGCCAGCAGCGCAGCGGGGGACAGGGGGGGAGAGACCCAGTACTTC; cdr3_aa: CASSAAGDRGGETQYF; v_call: TRBV9; clone_size: few; j_call: TRBJ2-5; d_call: TRBD1
cdr3_nt: TGCGCCAGCAGCCAAACTAGCGGGAGCGCTGAGACCCAGTACTTC; cdr3_aa: CASSQTSGSAETQYF; v_call: TRBV4-1; clone_size: few; j_call: TRBJ2-5; d_call: TRBD2